This T cell receptor beta chain was captured in a study of tumor-infiltrating lymphocytes in primary liver carcinoma. Study results and caveats: Only about 7-25% of top clones occurred in every one of the five tumor regions.

A constant-region primer served to make TCR beta cDNA from around 540 ng total RNA. For TCR beta, libraries were produced by three nested multiplex PCR rounds using slightly modified ARM-PCR. Primers for the first two PCR rounds were TRBV1-TRBV30 forward primers and a C-beta reverse primer (around 10 cycles per round). TCRdb re-derived calls from the multiplex PCR reads in MiXCR, one entry per CDR3 protein. Seen here are 90,000 to 110,000 distinct CDR3 sequences, 82% observed once, and the top ten hold under 25%. Each 20-30 mg portion of unsorted bulk tissue served as the source for co-extraction of RNA and DNA. There were only treatment-naive patients, all with chronic HBV infection. All tumor specimens exceeded 80% viable tumor cells. The ends were cut back, 0 bases at V and 0 bases at J, with 19 bases in the middle. The CDR3 sequence is 19 residues long. Per the germline V gene, CDR1 is ENHRY and CDR2 is SYGVKD.

Notes on this clonotype: As yet, its antigen is unknown.

Sequenced: liver tumor tissue from sampling region 3. As to subset: tumor region T3, left-lateral pole. The TCR originated in a man in his forties or fifties with primary liver carcinoma and hepatitis B virus infection. This chain joins TRBV10-3 and TRBJ2-3, with D possibly matching TRBD1 (5 bases). The CDR3 region has the DNA TGTGCCATCAGTGAGTCCGCAGGGATACTCCTATTAAGCACAGATACGCAGTATTTT. Its translation: CAISESAGILLLSTDTQYF.